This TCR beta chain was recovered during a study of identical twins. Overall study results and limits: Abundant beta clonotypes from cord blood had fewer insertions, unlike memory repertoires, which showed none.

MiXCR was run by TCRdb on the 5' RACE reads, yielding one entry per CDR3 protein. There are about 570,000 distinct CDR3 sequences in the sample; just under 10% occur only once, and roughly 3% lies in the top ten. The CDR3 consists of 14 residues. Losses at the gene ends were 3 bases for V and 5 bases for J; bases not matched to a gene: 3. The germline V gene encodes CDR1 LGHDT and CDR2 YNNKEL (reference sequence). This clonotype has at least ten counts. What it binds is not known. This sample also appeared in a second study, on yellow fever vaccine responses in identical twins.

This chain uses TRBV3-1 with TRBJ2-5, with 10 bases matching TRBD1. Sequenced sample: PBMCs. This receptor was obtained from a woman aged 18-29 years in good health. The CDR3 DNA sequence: TGTGCCAGCAGCCAGGGACAGGGGCTGGAGACCCAGTACTTC. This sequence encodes CASSQGQGLETQYF.